This TCR beta chain comes out of a study of Graves' ophthalmopathy and Graves' hyperthyroidism. Study-level points and caveats: Blood samples also showed most expanded thyroid clonotypes exceeding 0.001 frequency.

Concerning this clonotype itself: The antigen is not known. A much larger clone is a single base away; this may be a read error.

Germline values: CDR1 MNHEY, CDR2 SVGAGI. The CDR3 has 17 residues. RNA transcripts served as template for amplifying TCR beta CDR3 sequences. First-round RT-PCR employed HTBI primers, with a second-round multiplex PCR after it. TCRdb reanalysed the multiplex PCR reads using MiXCR and keeps one entry per CDR3 protein. Counted here are hundreds of thousands of distinct CDR3 sequences, over 20% occurring once; the ten biggest clones make up approximately 7%. The sequence was collected from a woman younger than 35 with stable Graves' hyperthyroidism. Some clones in this sample may be carry-over from other donors' samples. Sequencing was carried out using peripheral blood. The V gene is TRBV6-5, the J gene TRBJ2-2, with D maybe TRBD2 (5 bases). CDR3 protein: CASSYASFTSRTGELCF. The DNA for the CDR3 is TGTGCCAGCAGTTACGCTTCATTCACCAGTCGCACCGGGGAGCTGTGTTTT.